Listed here are 26 T cell receptor beta chains from one sample, sequenced in a study of shared clonotypes between healthy human individuals. Positively selected for CCR7, the CD45RO-negative cells used as naive CD8 cells excluded terminally differentiated effector memory CD45RA+ cells. The protocol was immunoSEQ multiplex PCR, while the TCRdb copy is restricted to in-frame clones and leaves out a portion. Among some 2.1 million clones listed, 93% were seen once. Source material: naive CD8+ T cells from PBMCs. Receptors were obtained from a man aged 18 to 29 in good health. Some clones in this sample may be carry-over from other donors' samples.

The CDR3 coding sequence is TGTGCCAGCAGTTTTGGCGGGAGTGGCGAGCAGTACTTC. This gives the protein CASSFGGSGEQYF. The J gene is TRBJ2-7, the V gene TRBV27; TRBD2 matches 7 bases. There are 13 residues in the CDR3. The germline gives CDR1 MNHEY, CDR2 SMNVEV (reference sequence). V shed 3 bases, J shed 6 bases, and the junction held 5 bases outside the gene matches.

V usage is TRBV7-3 and J usage is TRBJ2-6; possible D gene TRBD2, 6 bases. This CDR3 region has 17 residues. Germline CDR1 reads SGHTA; CDR2 reads FQGTGA. V was clipped by 5 bases and J by 2 bases, with 16 bases between them. CDR3: CASSATGLMTGANVLTF. The CDR3 DNA is TGTGCCAGCAGCGCAACGGGACTGATGACTGGGGCCAACGTCCTGACTTTC.

J is TRBJ1-4 and V is TRBV5-6; D uncertain. The CDR3 is 14 residues long. Trimming removed 4 bases from V and 7 bases from J, with 14 bases in between. Per germline, CDR1 SGHDT and CDR2 YYEEEE. CDR3 sequence: CASSLWATSEKLFF. The CDR3 region has the DNA TGTGCCAGCAGCCTATGGGCGACAAGTGAAAAACTGTTTTTT.

This clone has only one observation. The chain joins TRBV7-6 to TRBJ2-7, with a weak D call TRBD1 (5 bases). CDR3 length equals 14 residues. The germline CDR1 and CDR2 sequences are SGHVS and FNYEAQ. V shed 5 bases and J shed 9 bases, with 20 bases lying between them. The CDR3 DNA follows: TGTGCCAGCAGCCCGGACAACCGGGCCCACGGGCAGTACTTC. As protein: CASSPDNRAHGQYF.

In this sample, this clone turned up once. V is TRBV19 and J is TRBJ2-4; TRBD2 aligns across 7 bases. The CDR3 sequence is 14 residues long. Losses at the gene ends were 4 bases for V and 6 bases for J; bases not matched to a gene: 6. The germline V gene encodes CDR1 LNHDA and CDR2 SQIVND (reference sequence). This CDR3 reads CASSSHTGGNIQYF. The CDR3 DNA follows: TGTGCCAGTAGTAGCCATACGGGAGGAAACATTCAGTACTTC.

The chain has TRBV28 and TRBJ2-7; TRBD2 matches 8 bases. The germline V gene has CDR1 MDHEN and CDR2 SYDVKM. This CDR3 is 16 amino acids long. V was pared by 2 bases and J by 2 bases, with 8 bases of the junction left unmatched. The CDR3 nucleotides read TGTGCCAGCAGTTTAGAGGGCGGGAGGATCCCCTACGAGCAGTACTTC. Translating gives CASSLEGGRIPYEQYF.

The chain uses TRBV25-1 and TRBJ2-7; tentative D call: TRBD2 (5 bases). V gave up 4 bases and J gave up 3 bases, with 7 bases separating them. This CDR3 comprises 12 residues. Germline loops: CDR1 MGHDK, CDR2 SYGVNS. The CDR3 nucleotides read TGTGCCAGCAGTGCACTAGACTACGAGCAGTACTTC. Protein: CASSALDYEQYF.

V is TRBV18 and J is TRBJ2-7, with a weak D call TRBD1 (6 bases). V lost 2 bases and J 0 bases, leaving 14 bases between the germline ends. This CDR3 is 16 amino acids long. Germline V gene lookup returns CDR1 KGHSH and CDR2 LQKENI. The CDR3 reads CASSPYRTESSYEQYF. CDR3 DNA: TGTGCCAGCTCACCATACAGGACAGAGAGCTCCTACGAGCAGTACTTC.

This clone was detected only once. The rearrangement links TRBV27 to TRBJ2-5; D remains ambiguous. The CDR3 is made up of 14 amino acids. With 2 bases removed from V and 5 bases from J, the gap between germline ends came to 12 bases. Germline assignment: CDR1 MNHEY and CDR2 SMNVEV (reference sequence). The CDR3 coding sequence is TGTGCCAGCAGTTTAGTTCGGTCCCCGGAGACCCAGTACTTC. The encoded protein is CASSLVRSPETQYF.

The V gene is TRBV7-9, the J gene TRBJ1-2; 9 positions match TRBD1. With 5 bases clipped from V and 6 bases from J, the junction kept 4 bases outside the gene matches. Germline V gene lookup returns CDR1 SEHNR and CDR2 FQNEAQ (reference sequence). The length of the CDR3 is 13 residues. CDR3 sequence (DNA): TGTGCCAGCAGCCAACAGGGGGCAGATGGCTACACCTTC. Translation: CASSQQGADGYTF. The whole variable domain, remainder taken from reference TRBV7-9 and TRBJ1-2, is DTGVSQNPRHKITKRGQNVTFRCDPISEHNRLYWYRQTLGQGPEFLTYFQNEAQLEKSRLLSDRFSAERPKGSFSTLEIQRTEQGDSAMYLCASSQQGADGYTFGSGTRLTVV.

This chain connects TRBV27 to TRBJ1-1; D unclear. The V and J ends lost 2 bases and 0 bases respectively, with 13 bases between them. From germline, CDR1 is MNHEY and CDR2 SMNVEV (reference sequence). The CDR3 contains 16 residues. The CDR3 coding sequence is TGTGCCAGCAGTTTAATGGGCGCTGGGATGAACACTGAAGCTTTCTTT. Translating it yields CASSLMGAGMNTEAFF.

The chain couples TRBV7-9 to TRBJ1-2, with no clear D. Trimming removed 8 bases from V and 4 bases from J, with 8 bases in between. The CDR3 loop spans 11 amino acids. Germline V gene lookup returns CDR1 SEHNR and CDR2 FQNEAQ (reference sequence). In DNA form, the CDR3 reads TGTGCCAGCCGGAAGGGCTATGGCTACACCTTC. It encodes CASRKGYGYTF.

The J gene is TRBJ2-7, the V gene TRBV19; no clear D gene. The CDR3 is 14 residues long. V lost 3 bases and J 2 bases, leaving 11 bases between the germline ends. The germline V gene has CDR1 LNHDA and CDR2 SQIVND (reference sequence). CDR3 residues: CASSMTWNPYEQYF. The CDR3 DNA reads TGTGCCAGTAGTATGACATGGAATCCCTACGAGCAGTACTTC.

In this sample, this clone turned up once. Other DNA sequences from this sample encode an identical CDR3 as well. V and J are TRBV5-4 and TRBJ1-3, with unresolved D. The CDR3 totals 12 residues. Germline assignment: CDR1 SGHNT and CDR2 YYREEE (reference sequence). The V and J ends lost 3 bases and 4 bases respectively, with 5 bases between them. CDR3 nucleotide sequence: TGTGCCAGCAGCTCCGGGGGAAACACCATATATTTT. It codes for CASSSGGNTIYF.

This rearrangement joins TRBV27 to TRBJ1-5, with 7 bases aligning to TRBD1. This CDR3 is built from 16 residues. Losses at the gene ends were 6 bases for V and 3 bases for J; bases not matched to a gene: 11. The germline V gene has CDR1 MNHEY and CDR2 SMNVEV (reference sequence). Written as DNA, the CDR3 is TGTGCCAGCAGCTCATCGACAGGGCACGTCAATCAGCCCCAGCATTTT. The encoded protein is CASSSSTGHVNQPQHF.

CDR3 DNA sequence: TGTGCCAGCAGCTCACCTGGGACAGCAATGAACACTGAAGCTTTCTTT. This translates into CASSSPGTAMNTEAFF. The chain couples TRBV7-6 to TRBJ1-1; 7 bases align to TRBD1. V was pared by 4 bases and J by 0 bases, with 8 bases of the junction left unmatched. The CDR3 spans 16 residues. In germline, CDR1 is SGHVS, CDR2 FNYEAQ.

Only a few counts were recorded for this clone. V usage is TRBV9 and J usage is TRBJ1-1; D is possibly TRBD1 (6 bases). V was shortened by 4 bases and J by 6 bases, with 10 bases between the two germline ends. This CDR3 region has 12 residues. The germline V gene has CDR1 SGDLS and CDR2 YYNGEE. CDR3 amino acids: CASSTGNSEAFF. The CDR3 DNA sequence: TGTGCCAGCAGCACAGGGAATTCTGAAGCTTTCTTT.

As DNA, the CDR3 is TGTGCCAGTAGTATGGAGGGGGGCCTGAACACTGAAGCTTTCTTT. Translating gives CASSMEGGLNTEAFF. The V call is TRBV19, the J call TRBJ1-1; maybe TRBD1 (6 bases). This CDR3 comprises 15 residues. Trimming left V 3 bases short and J 0 bases short, with 11 bases between. Germline V gives CDR1 LNHDA, CDR2 SQIVND (reference sequence). The full variable domain, completed using reference TRBV19 and TRBJ1-1, is DGGITQSPKYLFRKEGQNVTLSCEQNLNHDAMYWYRQDPGQGLRLIYYSQIVNDFQKGDIAEGYSVSREKKESFPLTVTSAQKNPTAFYLCASSMEGGLNTEAFFGQGTRLTVV.

This chain links TRBV4-1 with TRBJ1-3, with D possibly matching TRBD1 (5 bases). The V end lost 1 base, the J end lost 2 bases, and 15 bases lay between the germline ends. The CDR3 runs to 17 residues. Germline V CDR1 and CDR2: MGHRA, YSYEKL. This CDR3 is CASSQGVVGGPGNTIYF. CDR3 DNA: TGCGCCAGCAGCCAAGGGGTCGTGGGGGGACCTGGAAACACCATATATTTT.

This clone appeared a single time. The V gene is TRBV28, the J gene TRBJ2-1, with 11 bases matching TRBD2. J gave up 8 bases and V 3 bases, and 12 bases lay outside the gene matches. Looked up from germline, CDR1 is MDHEN and CDR2 is SYDVKM. This CDR3 contains 17 residues. CDR3 protein: CASSFGLAGGPGDEQFF. CDR3 nucleotides: TGTGCCAGCAGTTTTGGTCTAGCGGGAGGCCCCGGTGATGAGCAGTTCTTC.

The V call is TRBV27, the J call TRBJ2-7; 7 nucleotides align to TRBD2. This CDR3 is 16 amino acids long. Losses at the gene ends were 6 bases for V and 1 base for J; bases not matched to a gene: 12. The germline V gene encodes CDR1 MNHEY and CDR2 SMNVEV (reference sequence). The CDR3 loop reads CASSWGAGEVSYEQYF. CDR3 in DNA: TGTGCCAGCAGCTGGGGTGCGGGAGAGGTATCCTACGAGCAGTACTTC.

This rearrangement joins TRBV19 to TRBJ2-3, with D perhaps TRBD2 (6 bases). Germline V gives CDR1 LNHDA, CDR2 SQIVND (reference sequence). The CDR3 totals 17 residues. V lost 0 bases and J lost 1, with 14 bases in between. The CDR3 is CASSIDGSGVGTDTQYF. The CDR3 DNA reads as TGTGCCAGTAGTATAGATGGGTCGGGAGTCGGCACAGATACGCAGTATTTT.

The V and J genes are TRBV27 and TRBJ2-7; 8 bases match TRBD2. Germline V gene data show CDR1 as MNHEY and CDR2 as SMNVEV (reference sequence). Trimming took 5 bases from V and 3 from J; bases not matched to a gene: 9. CDR3 length: 15 residues. CDR3 DNA sequence: TGTGCCAGCAGTCCGTCGGGGGGGAGAGGCTACGAGCAGTACTTC. Its translation is CASSPSGGRGYEQYF.

In its sample, this clone was seen once. This chain uses TRBV18 with TRBJ1-5, with TRBD1 matching over 7 bases. There are 15 residues in the CDR3. Germline CDR1 KGHSH, CDR2 LQKENI. V shed 3 bases and J 6 bases; nucleotides not matched to a gene: 8. CDR3 in DNA: TGTGCCAGCTCACCTAACGAGACAGGGACTCAGCCCCAGCATTTT. As protein: CASSPNETGTQPQHF.

The chain is built from TRBV5-1 and TRBJ1-1; D gene uncertain. Germline CDR1 SGHRS, CDR2 YFSETQ. Trimming stripped 1 base from V and 1 base from J, with 5 bases between. The CDR3 runs 13 residues. CDR3 protein: CASSLSPNTEAFF. The CDR3 DNA follows: TGCGCCAGCAGCTTGTCACCGAACACTGAAGCTTTCTTT.

The chain couples TRBV28 to TRBJ2-5; D is unresolved. CDR3 length: 15 residues. Looked up from germline, CDR1 is MDHEN and CDR2 is SYDVKM. The V and J ends lost 0 bases and 4 bases respectively, with 12 bases between them. The CDR3, as DNA: TGTGCCAGCAGTTTATGGACTGGCGGTGGAGAGACCCAGTACTTC. Residues: CASSLWTGGGETQYF.